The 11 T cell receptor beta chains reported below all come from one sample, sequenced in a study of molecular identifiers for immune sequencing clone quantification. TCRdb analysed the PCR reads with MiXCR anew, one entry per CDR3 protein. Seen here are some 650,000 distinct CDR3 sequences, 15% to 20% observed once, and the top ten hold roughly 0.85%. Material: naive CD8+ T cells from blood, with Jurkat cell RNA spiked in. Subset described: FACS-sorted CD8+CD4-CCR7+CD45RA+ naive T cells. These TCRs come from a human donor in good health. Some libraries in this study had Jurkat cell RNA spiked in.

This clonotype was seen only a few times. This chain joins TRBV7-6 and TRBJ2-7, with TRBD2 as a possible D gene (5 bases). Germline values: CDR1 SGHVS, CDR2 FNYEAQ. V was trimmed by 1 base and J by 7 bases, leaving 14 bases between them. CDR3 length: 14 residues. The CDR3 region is CASSLEGFPGEQYF. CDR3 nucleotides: TGTGCCAGCAGCTTAGAAGGGTTCCCGGGAGAGCAGTACTTC.

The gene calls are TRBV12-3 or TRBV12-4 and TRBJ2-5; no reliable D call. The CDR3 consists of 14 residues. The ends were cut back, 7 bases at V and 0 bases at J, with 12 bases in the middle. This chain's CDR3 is CASTPDGYQETQYF. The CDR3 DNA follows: TGTGCCAGCACCCCGGACGGATACCAAGAGACCCAGTACTTC.

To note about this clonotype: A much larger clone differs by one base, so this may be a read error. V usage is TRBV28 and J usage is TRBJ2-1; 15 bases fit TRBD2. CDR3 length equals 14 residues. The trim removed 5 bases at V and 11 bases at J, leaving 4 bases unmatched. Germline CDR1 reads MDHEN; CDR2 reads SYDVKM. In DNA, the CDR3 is TGTGCCAGCAGTGGGGGACTAGCGGGAGGTAAGCAGTTCTTC. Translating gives CASSGGLAGGKQFF.

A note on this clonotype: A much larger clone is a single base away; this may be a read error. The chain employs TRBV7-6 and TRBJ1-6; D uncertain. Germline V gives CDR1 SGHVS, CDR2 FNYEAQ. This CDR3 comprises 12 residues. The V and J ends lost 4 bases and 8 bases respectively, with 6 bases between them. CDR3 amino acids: CASSSPDSPLHF. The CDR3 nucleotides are TGTGCCAGCAGCTCGCCCGATTCACCCCTCCACTTT.

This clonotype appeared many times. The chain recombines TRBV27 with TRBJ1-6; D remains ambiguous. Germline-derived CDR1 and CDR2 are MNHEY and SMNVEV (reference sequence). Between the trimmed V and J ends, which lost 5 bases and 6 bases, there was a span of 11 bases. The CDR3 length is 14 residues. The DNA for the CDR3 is TGTGCCAGCAGTAGCCGGGAGACTAATTCACCCCTCCACTTT. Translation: CASSSRETNSPLHF.

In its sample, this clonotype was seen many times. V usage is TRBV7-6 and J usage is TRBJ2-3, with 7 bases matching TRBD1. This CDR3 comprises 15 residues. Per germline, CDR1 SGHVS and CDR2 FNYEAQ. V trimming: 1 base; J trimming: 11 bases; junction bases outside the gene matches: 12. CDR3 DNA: TGTGCCAGCAGCTTAGGACAGGGCCCGATTCTTGGGCAGTATTTT. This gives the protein CASSLGQGPILGQYF.

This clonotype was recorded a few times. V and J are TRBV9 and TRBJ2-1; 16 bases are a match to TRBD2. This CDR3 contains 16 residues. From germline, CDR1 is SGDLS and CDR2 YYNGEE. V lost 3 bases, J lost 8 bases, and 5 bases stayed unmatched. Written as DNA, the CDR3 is TGTGCCAGCAGCGAGGGACTAGCGGGAGGGCCGGATGAGCAGTTCTTC. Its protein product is CASSEGLAGGPDEQFF.

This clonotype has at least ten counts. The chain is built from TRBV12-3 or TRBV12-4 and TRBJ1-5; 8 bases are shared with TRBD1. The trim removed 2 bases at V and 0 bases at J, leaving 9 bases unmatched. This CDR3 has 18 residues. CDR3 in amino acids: CASSLPAGQVFSNQPQHF. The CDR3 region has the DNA TGTGCCAGCAGTTTACCCGCGGGACAGGTTTTTAGCAATCAGCCCCAGCATTTT.

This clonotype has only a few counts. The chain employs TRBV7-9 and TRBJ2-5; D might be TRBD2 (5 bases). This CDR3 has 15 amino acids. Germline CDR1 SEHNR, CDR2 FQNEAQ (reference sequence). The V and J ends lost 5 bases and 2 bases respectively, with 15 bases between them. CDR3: CASSMDSRNQETQYF. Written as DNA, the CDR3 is TGTGCCAGCAGCATGGACTCGCGGAATCAAGAGACCCAGTACTTC.

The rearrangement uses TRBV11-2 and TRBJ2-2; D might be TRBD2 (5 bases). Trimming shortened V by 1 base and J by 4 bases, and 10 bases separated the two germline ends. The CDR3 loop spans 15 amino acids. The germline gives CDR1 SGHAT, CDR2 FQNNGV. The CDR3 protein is CASSLVTGSTGELFF. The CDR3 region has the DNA TGTGCCAGCAGCTTAGTTACGGGGTCCACCGGGGAGCTGTTTTTT.

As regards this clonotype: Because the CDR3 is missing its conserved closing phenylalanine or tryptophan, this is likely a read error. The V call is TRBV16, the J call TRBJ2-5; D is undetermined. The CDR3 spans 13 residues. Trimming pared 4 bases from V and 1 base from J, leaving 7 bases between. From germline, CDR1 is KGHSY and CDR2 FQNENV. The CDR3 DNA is TGTGCCAGCAGCCGGATCGCCCAAGAGACCCAGTACCTC. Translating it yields CASSRIAQETQYL.